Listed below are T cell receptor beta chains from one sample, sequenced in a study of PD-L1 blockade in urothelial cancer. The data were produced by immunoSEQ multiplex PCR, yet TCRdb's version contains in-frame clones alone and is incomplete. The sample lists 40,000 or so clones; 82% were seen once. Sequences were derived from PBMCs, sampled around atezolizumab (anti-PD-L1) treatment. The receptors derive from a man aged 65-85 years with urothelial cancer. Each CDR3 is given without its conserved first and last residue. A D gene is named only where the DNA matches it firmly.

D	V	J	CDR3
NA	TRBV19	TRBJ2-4	ASSQRVIGKNIQY
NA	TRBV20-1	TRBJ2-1	SAREAREQF
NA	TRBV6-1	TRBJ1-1	ASRSAGSLNTEAF
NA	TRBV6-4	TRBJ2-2	ASSDSGGIAGELF
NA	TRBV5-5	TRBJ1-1	ASSLQNTEAF
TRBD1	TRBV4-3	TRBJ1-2	ASSRDRDYGYT
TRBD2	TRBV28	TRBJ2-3	ASSQGLAGGPMTDTQY
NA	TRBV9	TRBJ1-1	ASSVAVNTEAF
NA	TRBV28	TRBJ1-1	ASSLQNTEAF
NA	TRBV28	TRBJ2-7	ASRRQGLTYEQY
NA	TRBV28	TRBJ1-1	ASSLRRAFEAF
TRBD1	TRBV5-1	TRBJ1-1	ASSQDRGAGTEAF
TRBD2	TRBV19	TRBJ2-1	ASSIKLAGNNEQF
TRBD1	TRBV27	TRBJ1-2	ASRHRGSDYT
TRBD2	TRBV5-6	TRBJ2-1	ASSLGTSGRYNEQF